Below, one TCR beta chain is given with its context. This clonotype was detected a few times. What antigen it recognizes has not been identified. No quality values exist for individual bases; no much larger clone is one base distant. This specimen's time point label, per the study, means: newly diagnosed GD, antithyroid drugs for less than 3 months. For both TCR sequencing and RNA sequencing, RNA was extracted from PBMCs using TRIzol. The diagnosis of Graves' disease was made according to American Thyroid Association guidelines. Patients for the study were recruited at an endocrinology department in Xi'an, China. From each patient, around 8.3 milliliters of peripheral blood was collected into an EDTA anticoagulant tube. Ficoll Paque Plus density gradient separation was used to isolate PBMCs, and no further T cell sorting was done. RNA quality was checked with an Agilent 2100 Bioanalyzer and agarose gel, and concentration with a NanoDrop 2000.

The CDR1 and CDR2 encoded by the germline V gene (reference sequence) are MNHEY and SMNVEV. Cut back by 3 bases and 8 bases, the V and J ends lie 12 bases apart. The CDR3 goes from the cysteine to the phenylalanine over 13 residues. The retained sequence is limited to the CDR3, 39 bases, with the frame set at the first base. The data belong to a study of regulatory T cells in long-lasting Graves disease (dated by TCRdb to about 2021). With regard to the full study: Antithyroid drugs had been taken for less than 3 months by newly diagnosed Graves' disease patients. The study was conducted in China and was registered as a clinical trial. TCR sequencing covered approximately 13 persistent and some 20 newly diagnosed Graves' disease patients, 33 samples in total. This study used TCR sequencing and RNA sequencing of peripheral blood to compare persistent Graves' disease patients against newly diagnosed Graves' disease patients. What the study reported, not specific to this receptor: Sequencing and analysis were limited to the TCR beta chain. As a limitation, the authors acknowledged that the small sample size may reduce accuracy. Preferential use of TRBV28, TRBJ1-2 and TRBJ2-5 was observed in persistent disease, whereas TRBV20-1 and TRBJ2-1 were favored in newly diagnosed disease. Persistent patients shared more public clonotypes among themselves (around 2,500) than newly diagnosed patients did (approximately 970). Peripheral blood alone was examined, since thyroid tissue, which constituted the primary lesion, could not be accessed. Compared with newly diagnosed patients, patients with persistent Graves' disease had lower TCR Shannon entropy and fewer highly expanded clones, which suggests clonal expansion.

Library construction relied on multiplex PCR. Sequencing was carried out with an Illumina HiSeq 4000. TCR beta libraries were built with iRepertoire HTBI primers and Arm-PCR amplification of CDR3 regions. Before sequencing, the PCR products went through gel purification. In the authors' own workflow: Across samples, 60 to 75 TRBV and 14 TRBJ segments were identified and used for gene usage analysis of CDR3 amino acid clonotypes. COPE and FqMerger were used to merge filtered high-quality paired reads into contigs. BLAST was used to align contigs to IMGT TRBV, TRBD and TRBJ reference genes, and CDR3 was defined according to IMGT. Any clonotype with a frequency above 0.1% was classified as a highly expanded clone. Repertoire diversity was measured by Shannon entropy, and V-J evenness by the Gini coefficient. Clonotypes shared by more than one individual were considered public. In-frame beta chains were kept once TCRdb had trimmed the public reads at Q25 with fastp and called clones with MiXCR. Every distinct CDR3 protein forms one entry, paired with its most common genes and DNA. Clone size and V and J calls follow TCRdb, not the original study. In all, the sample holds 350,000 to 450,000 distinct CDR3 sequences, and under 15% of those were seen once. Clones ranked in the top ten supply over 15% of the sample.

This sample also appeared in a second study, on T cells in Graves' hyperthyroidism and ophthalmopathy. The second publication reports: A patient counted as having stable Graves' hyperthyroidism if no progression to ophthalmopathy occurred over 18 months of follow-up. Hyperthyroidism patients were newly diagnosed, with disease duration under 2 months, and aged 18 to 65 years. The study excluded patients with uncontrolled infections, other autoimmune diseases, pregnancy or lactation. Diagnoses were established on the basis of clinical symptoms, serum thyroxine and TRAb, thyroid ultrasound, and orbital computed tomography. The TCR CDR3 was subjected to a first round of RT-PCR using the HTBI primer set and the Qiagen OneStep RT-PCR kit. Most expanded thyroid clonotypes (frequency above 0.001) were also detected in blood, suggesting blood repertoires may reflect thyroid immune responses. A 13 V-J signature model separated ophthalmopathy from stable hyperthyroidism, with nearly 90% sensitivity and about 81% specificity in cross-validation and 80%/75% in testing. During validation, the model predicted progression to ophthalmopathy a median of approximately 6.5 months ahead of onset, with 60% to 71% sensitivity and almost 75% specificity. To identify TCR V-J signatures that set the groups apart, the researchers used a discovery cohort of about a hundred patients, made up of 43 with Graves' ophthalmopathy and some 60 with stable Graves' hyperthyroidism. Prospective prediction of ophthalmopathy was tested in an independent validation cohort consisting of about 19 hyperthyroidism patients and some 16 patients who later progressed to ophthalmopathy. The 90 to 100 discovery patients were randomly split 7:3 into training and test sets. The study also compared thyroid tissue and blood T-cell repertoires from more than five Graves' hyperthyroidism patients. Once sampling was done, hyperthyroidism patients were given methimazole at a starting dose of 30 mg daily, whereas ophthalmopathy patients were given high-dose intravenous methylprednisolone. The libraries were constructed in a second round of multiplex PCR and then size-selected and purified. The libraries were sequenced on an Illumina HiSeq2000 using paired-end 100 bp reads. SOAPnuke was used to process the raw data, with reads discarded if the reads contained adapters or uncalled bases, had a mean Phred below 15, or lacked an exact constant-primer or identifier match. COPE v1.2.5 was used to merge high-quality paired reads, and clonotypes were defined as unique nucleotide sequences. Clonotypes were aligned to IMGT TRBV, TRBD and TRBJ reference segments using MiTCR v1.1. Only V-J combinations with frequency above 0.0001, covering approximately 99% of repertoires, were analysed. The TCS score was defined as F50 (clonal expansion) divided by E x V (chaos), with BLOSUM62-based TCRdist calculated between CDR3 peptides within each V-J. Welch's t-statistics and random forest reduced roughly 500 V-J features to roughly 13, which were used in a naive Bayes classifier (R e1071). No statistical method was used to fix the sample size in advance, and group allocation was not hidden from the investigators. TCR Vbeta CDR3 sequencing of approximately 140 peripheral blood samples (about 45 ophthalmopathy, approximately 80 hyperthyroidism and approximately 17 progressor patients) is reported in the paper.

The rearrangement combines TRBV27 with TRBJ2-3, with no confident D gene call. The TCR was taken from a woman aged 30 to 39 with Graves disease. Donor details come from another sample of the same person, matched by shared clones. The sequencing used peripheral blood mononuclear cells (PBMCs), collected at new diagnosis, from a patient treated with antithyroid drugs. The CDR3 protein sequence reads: CASSFGEISTQYF. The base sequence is TGTGCCAGCAGTTTTGGGGAAATAAGTACGCAGTATTTT.